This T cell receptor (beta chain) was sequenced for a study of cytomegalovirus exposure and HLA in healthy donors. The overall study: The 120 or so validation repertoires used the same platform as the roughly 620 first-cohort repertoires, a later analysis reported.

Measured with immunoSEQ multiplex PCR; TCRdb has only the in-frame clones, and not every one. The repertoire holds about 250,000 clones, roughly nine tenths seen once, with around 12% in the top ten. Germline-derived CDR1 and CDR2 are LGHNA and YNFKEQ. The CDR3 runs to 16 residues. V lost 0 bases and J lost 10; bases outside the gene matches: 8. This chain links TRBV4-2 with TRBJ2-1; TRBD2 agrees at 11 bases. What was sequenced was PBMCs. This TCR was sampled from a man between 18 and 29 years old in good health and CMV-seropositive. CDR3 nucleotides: TGTGCCAGCAGCCAAGAACGACTAGCGGGATGGGGGGAGCAGTTCTTC. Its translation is CASSQERLAGWGEQFF.